This T cell receptor (beta chain) was observed in a study of T cell responses to AZD1222 COVID-19 vaccine. Assay used: immunoSEQ multiplex PCR; TCRdb lists only in-frame clones, some missing. Among approximately 130,000 clones listed, around 89% were seen once. Trimming stripped 2 bases from V and 7 bases from J, with 15 bases between. This CDR3 is built from 15 residues. Germline lookup yields CDR1 MNHEY and CDR2 SVGAGI. Points from the study as a whole: The study found Spike-specific TCR breadth and depth rose after two AZD1222 doses. Reports say nearly half of spike-specific TCRs go after unmutated variant regions.

Notes on this clone: Its antigen is undetermined.

The TCR originated in an adult in good health. V usage is TRBV6-5 and J usage is TRBJ2-1, with no clear D. Sequencing used peripheral blood, obtained on day 0 of MenACWY control vaccination. The CDR3 nucleotides are TGTGCCAGCAGTTACGCGACCCTGGGTTGGAATGAGCAGTTCTTC. Translation gives CASSYATLGWNEQFF.